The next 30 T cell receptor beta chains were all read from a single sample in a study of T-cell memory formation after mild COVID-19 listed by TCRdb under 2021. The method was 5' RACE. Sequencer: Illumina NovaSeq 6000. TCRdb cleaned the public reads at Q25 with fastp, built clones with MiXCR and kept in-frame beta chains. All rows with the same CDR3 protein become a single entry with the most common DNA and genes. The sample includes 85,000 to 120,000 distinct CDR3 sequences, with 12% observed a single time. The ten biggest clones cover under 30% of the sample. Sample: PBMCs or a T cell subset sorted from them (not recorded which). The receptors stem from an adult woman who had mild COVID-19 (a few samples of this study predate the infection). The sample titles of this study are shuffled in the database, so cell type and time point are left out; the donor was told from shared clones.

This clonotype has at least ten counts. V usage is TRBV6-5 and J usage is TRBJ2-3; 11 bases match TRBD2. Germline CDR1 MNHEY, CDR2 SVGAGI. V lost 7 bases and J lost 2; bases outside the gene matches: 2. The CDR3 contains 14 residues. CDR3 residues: CASKTSGVTDTQYF. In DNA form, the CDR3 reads TGTGCCAGCAAGACTAGCGGGGTCACAGATACGCAGTATTTT.

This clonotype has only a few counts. CDR3 amino acids: CASSQTGTSYGYTF. The CDR3 nucleotides are TGCGCCAGCAGTCAAACCGGGACATCCTATGGCTACACCTTC. The chain joins TRBV23-1 to TRBJ1-2; D is possibly TRBD1 (6 bases). TRBV23-1 belongs to the ORF category, with a function that is uncertain. V lost 2 bases, J lost 4 bases, and 11 bases lay in between. The CDR3 is 14 residues long.

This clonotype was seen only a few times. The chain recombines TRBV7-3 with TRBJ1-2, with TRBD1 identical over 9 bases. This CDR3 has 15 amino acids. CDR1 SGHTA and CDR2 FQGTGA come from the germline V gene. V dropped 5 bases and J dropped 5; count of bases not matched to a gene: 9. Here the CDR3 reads CASSPTGTGIYGYTF. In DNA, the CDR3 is TGTGCCAGCAGCCCCACCGGGACAGGGATTTATGGCTACACCTTC.

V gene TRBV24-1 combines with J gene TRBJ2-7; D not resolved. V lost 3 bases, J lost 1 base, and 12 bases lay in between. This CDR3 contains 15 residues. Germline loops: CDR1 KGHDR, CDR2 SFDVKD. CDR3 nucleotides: TGTGCCACCAGTGATGCGGACGGCTCTTCCTACGAGCAGTACTTC. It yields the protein CATSDADGSSYEQYF.

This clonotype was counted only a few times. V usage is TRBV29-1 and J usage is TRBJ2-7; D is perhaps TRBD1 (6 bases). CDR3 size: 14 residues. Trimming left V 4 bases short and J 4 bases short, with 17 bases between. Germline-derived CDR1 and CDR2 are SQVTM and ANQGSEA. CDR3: CSVGLEGQLYEQYF. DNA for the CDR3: TGCAGCGTTGGGCTTGAGGGACAATTATACGAGCAGTACTTC.

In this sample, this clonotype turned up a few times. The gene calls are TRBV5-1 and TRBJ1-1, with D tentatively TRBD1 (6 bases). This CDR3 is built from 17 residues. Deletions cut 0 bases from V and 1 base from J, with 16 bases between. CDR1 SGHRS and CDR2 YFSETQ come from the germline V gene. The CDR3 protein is CASSLGSQGWRNTEAFF. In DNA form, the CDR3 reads TGCGCCAGCAGCTTGGGTTCGCAGGGGTGGAGGAACACTGAAGCTTTCTTT.

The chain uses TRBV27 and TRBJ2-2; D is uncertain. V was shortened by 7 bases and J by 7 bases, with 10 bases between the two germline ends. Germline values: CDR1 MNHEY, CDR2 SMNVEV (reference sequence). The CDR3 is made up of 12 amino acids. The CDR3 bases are TGTGCCAGCACCTCCGGCGGCGGGGAGCTGTTTTTT. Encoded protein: CASTSGGGELFF.

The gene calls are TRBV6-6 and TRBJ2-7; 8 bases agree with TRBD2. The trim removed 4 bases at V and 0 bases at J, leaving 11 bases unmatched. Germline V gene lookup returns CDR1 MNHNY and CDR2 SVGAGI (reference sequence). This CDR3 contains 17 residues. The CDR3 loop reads CASSSLTKRESSYEQYF. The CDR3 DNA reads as TGTGCCAGCAGTTCCCTGACTAAGCGGGAGTCCTCCTACGAGCAGTACTTC.

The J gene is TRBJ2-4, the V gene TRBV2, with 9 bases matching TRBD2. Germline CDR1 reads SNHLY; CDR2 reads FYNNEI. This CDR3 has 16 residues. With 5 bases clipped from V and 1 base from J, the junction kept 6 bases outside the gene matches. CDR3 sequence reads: CASSQRGVPAKNIQYF. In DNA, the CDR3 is TGTGCCAGCAGTCAGCGGGGGGTCCCGGCCAAAAACATTCAGTACTTC.

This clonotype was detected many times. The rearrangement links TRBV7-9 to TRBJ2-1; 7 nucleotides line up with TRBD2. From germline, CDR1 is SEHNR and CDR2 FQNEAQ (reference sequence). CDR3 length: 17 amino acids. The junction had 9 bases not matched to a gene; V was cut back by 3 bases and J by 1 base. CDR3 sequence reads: CASSFGGDHASYNEQFF. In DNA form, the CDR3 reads TGTGCCAGCAGCTTTGGGGGGGATCACGCGTCCTACAATGAGCAGTTCTTC.

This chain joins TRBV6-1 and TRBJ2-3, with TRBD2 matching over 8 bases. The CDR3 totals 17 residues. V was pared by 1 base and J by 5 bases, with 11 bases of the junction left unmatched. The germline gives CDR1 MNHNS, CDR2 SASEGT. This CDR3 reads CASSEGVAGRLGDTQYF. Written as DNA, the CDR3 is TGTGCCAGCAGTGAAGGGGTAGCGGGGCGACTGGGAGATACGCAGTATTTT.

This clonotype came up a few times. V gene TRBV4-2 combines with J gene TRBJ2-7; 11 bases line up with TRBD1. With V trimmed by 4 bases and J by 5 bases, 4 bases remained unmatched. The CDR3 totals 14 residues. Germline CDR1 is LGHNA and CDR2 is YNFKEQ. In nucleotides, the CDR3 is TGTGCCAGCAGCCCTGGACAGGGGGCCCACGAGCAGTACTTC. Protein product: CASSPGQGAHEQYF.

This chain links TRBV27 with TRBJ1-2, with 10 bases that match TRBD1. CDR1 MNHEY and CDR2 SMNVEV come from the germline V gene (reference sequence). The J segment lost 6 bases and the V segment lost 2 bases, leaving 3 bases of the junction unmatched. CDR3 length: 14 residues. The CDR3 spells CASSLIGTGDGYTF. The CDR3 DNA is TGTGCCAGCAGTTTAATTGGGACAGGGGATGGCTACACCTTC.

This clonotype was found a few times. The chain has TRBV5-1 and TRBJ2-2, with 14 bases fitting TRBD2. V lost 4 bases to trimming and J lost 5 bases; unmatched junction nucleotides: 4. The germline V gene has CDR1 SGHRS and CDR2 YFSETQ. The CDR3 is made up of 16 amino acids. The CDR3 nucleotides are TGCGCCAGCAGCACGGGACTAGCGGGAGCAACCGGGGAGCTGTTTTTT. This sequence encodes CASSTGLAGATGELFF.

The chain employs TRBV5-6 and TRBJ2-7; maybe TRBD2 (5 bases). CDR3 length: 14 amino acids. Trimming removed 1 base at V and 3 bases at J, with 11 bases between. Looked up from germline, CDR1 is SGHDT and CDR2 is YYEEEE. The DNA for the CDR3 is TGTGCCAGCAGCTTGACGCTCGGGGACTACGAGCAGTACTTC. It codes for CASSLTLGDYEQYF.

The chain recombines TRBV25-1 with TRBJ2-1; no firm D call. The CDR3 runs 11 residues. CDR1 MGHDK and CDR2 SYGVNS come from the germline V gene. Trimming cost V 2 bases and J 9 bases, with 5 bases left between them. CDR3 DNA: TGTGCCAGCAGTGAAAACGGTGAGCAGTTCTTC. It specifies CASSENGEQFF.

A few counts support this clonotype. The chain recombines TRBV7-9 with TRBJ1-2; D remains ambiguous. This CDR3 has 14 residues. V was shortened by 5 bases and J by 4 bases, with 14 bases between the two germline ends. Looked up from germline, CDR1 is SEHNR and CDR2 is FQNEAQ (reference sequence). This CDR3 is CASSRVPVPYGYTF. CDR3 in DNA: TGTGCCAGCAGCCGAGTTCCGGTCCCCTATGGCTACACCTTC.

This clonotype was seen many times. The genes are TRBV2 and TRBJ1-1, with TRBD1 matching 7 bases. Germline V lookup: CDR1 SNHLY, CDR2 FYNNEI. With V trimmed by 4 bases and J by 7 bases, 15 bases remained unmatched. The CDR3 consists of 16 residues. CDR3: CASSAVTGSRVFEAFF. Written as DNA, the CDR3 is TGTGCCAGCAGTGCGGTGACAGGGTCGAGAGTGTTTGAAGCTTTCTTT.

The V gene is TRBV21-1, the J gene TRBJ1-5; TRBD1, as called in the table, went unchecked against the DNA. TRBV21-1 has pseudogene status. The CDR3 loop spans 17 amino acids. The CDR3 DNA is TGTGCCAGCAGCAAAGCCCAAGGCAGGGGGCAAAATCAGCCCCAGCATTTT. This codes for CASSKAQGRGQNQPQHF.

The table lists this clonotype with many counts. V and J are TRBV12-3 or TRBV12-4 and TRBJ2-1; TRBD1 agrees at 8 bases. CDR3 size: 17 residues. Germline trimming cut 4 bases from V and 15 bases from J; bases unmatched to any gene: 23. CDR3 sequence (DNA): TGTGCCAGCAGTTCCGAACCGGGACAGGACGGGTCCAGGACAAGGTTCTTC. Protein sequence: CASSSEPGQDGSRTRFF.

CDR3 in amino acids: CASSLALAGETQYF. The CDR3 DNA reads as TGTGCCAGCAGCTTAGCACTAGCAGGAGAGACCCAGTACTTC. V is TRBV7-8 and J is TRBJ2-5, with a weak D call TRBD2 (6 bases). CDR1 and CDR2 (germline): SGHVS, FQNEAQ. The CDR3 length is 14 residues. V was shortened by 0 bases and J by 4 bases, with 9 bases between the two germline ends.

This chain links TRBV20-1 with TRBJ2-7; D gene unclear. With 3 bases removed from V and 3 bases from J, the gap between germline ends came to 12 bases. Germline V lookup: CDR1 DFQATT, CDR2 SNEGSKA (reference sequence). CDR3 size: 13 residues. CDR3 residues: CSASTMALYEQYF. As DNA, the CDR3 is TGCAGTGCTAGTACCATGGCCCTCTACGAGCAGTACTTC.

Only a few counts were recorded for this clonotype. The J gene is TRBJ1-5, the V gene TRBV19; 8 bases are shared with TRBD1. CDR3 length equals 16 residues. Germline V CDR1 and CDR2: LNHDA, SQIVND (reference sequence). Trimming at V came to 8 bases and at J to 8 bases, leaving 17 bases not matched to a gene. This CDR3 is CASRDRYLQSVEPQHF. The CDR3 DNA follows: TGTGCCAGTCGGGACAGGTACTTACAATCAGTAGAGCCCCAGCATTTT.

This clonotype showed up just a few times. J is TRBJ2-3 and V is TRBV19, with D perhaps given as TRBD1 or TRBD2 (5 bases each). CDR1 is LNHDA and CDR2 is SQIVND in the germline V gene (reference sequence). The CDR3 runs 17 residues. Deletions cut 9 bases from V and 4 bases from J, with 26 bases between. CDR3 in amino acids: CASPLSPSLRGADTQYF. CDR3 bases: TGTGCCAGCCCCCTATCTCCCTCGTTACGGGGCGCAGATACGCAGTATTTT.

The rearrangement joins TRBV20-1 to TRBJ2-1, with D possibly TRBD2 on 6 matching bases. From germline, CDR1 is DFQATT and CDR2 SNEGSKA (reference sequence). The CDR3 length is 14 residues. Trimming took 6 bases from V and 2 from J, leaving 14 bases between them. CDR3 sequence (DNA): TGCAGTGCGTACGGGGGTTCGCCCTACAATGAGCAGTTCTTC. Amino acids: CSAYGGSPYNEQFF.

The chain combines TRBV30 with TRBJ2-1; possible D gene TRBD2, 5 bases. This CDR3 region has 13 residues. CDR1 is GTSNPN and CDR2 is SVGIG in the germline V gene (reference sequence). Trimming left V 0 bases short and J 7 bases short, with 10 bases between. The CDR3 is CAWSVLLGNEQFF. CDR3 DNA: TGTGCCTGGAGTGTACTACTAGGGAATGAGCAGTTCTTC.

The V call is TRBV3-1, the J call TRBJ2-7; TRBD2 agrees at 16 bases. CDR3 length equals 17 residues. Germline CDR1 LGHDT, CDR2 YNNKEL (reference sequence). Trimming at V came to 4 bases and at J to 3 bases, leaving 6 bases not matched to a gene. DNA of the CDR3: TGTGCCAGCAGCCCGGGACTAGCGGGAGGGCCGGTCTACGAGCAGTACTTC. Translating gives CASSPGLAGGPVYEQYF.

In nucleotides, the CDR3 is TGTGCCAGTAGTGCCGGGACAGCCTATGGCTACACCTTC. Its translation is CASSAGTAYGYTF. The chain couples TRBV19 to TRBJ1-2; TRBD1 agrees at 7 bases. The CDR3 covers 13 residues. V shed 5 bases and J 4 bases; nucleotides not matched to a gene: 4. Germline V gene lookup returns CDR1 LNHDA and CDR2 SQIVND (reference sequence).

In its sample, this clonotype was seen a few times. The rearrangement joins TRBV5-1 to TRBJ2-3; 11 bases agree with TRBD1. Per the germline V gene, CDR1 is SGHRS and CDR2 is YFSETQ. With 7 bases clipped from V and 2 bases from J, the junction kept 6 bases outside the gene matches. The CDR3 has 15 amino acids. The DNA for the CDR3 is TGCGCCAGCTTCCGGACAGGGGGCTTCACAGATACGCAGTATTTT. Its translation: CASFRTGGFTDTQYF.

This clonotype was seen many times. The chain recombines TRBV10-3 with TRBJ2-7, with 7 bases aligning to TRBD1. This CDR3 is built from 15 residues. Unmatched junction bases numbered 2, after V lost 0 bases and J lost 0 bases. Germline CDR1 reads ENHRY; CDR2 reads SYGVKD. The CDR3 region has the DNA TGTGCCATCAGTGAGTCCAGGGGGAGCTCCTACGAGCAGTACTTC. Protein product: CAISESRGSSYEQYF.